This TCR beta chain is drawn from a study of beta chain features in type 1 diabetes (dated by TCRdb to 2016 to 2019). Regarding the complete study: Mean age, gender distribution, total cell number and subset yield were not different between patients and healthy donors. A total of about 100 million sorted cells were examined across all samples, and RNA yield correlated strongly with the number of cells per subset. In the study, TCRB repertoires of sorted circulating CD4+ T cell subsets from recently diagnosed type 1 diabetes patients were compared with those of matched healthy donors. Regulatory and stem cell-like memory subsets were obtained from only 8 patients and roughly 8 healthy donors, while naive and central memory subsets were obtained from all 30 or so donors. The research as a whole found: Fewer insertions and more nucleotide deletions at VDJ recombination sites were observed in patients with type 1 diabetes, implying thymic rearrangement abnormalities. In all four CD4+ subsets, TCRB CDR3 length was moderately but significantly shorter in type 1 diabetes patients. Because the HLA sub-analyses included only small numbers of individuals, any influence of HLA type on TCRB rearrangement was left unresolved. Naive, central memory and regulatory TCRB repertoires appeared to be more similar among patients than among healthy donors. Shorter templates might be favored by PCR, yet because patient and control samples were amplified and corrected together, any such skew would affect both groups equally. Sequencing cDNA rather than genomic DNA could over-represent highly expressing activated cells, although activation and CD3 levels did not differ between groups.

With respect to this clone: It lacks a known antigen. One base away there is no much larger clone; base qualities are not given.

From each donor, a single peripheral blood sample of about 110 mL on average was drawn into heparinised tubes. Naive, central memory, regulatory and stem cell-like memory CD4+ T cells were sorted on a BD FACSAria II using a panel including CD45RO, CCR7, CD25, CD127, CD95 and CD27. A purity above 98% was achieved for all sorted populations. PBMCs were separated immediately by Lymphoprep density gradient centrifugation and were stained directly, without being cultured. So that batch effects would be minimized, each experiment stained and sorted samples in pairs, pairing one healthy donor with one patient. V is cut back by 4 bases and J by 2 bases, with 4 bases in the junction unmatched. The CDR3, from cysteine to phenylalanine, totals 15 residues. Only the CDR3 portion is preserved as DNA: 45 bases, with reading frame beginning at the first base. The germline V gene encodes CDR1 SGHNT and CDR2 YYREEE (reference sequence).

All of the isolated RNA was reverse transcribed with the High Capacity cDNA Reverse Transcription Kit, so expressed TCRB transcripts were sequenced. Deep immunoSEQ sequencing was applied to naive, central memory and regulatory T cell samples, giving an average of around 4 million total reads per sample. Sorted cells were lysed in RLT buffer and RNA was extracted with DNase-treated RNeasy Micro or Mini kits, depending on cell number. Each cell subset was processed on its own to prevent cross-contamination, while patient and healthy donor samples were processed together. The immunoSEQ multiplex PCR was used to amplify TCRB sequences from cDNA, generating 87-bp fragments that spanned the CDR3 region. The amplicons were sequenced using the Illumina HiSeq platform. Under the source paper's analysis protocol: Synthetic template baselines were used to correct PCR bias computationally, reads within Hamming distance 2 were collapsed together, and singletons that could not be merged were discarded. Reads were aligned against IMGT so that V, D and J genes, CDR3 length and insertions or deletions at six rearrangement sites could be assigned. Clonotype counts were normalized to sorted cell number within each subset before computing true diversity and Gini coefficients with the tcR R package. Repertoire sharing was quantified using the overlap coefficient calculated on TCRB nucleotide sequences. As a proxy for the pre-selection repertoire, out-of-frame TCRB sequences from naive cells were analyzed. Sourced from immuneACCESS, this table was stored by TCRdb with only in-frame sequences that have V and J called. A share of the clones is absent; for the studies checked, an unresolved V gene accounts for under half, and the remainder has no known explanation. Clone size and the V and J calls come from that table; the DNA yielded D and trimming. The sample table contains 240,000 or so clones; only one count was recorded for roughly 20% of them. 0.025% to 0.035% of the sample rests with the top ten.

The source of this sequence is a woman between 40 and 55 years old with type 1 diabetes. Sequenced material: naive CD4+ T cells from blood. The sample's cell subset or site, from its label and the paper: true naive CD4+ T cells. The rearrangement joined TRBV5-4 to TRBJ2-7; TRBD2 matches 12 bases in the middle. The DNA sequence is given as TGTGCCAGCAGCCCGACTAGCGGGAGCCCCTACGAGCAGTACTTC. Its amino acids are CASSPTSGSPYEQYF.